Presented here are 5 T cell receptor beta chains from one specimen sequenced in a study of CD8 T cells in Susac syndrome (dated by TCRdb to between 2017 and 2020). The library came from the immunoSEQ multiplex PCR assay. RNA was extracted using the RNeasy kit, and about 0.45 to 1 ug of the RNA was reverse transcribed with random hexamers. Clones were called with MiXCR by TCRdb after fastp trimmed the public reads at Q25, and only in-frame beta chains were retained. Here each entry gathers all rows of one CDR3 protein and keeps the most common genes and DNA. The sample profile shows fewer than 65,000 distinct CDR3 sequences; 85% to 95% of them were found once. Jointly, the top ten make up 0.15% to 0.2% of the sample. Sequencing used CD8+ T cells from PBMCs. These receptors originate from a human donor in good health.

This chain joins TRBV7-9 and TRBJ1-3; 7 nucleotides align to TRBD1. The J segment lost 0 bases and the V segment lost 0 bases, leaving 2 bases of the junction unmatched. The CDR3 extends over 16 amino acids. Germline lookup yields CDR1 SEHNR and CDR2 FQNEAQ (reference sequence). The DNA for the CDR3 is TGTGCCAGCAGCTTAGCGGGACAGTACTCTGGAAACACCATATATTTT. It is translated as CASSLAGQYSGNTIYF.

This clonotype came up once. The J gene is TRBJ1-2, the V gene TRBV5-5; D might be TRBD1 (6 bases). Trimming took 2 bases from V and 2 from J, leaving 13 bases between them. This CDR3 comprises 15 residues. Germline CDR1 is SGHKS and CDR2 is YYEKEE (reference sequence). The CDR3 nucleotides read TGTGCCAGCAGCTTAGAGGACAGTATAAACTATGGCTACACCTTC. It yields the protein CASSLEDSINYGYTF.

V is TRBV14 and J is TRBJ2-1; the match to TRBD2 covers 9 bases. CDR3 length equals 15 residues. Germline CDR1 reads SGHDN; CDR2 reads FVKESK. V shed 4 bases and J 9 bases; nucleotides not matched to a gene: 10. CDR3 bases: TGTGCCAGCAGCCCTATAGCGGGGGCACGGCTTGAGCAGTTCTTC. Protein: CASSPIAGARLEQFF.

This chain links TRBV9 with TRBJ1-1; D unresolved. The V end lost 4 bases, the J end lost 3 bases, and 13 bases lay between the germline ends. CDR3 length equals 14 residues. The germline V gene has CDR1 SGDLS and CDR2 YYNGEE. CDR3 DNA: TGTGCCAGCAGCCCCCGGGTTGAGGACACTGAAGCTTTCTTT. This codes for CASSPRVEDTEAFF.

The rearrangement joins TRBV3-1 to TRBJ1-1; D ambiguous. The CDR3 is made up of 14 amino acids. From germline, CDR1 is LGHDT and CDR2 YNNKEL (reference sequence). The germline V and J ends were trimmed by 1 base and 5 bases, with 11 bases remaining between them. CDR3 in amino acids: CASSQVGFITEAFF. CDR3 DNA sequence: TGTGCCAGCAGCCAAGTAGGATTCATTACTGAAGCTTTCTTT.